Presented here are 15 T cell receptor beta chains from one specimen sequenced in a study of memory CD4+ T cells and cytomegalovirus serostatus. Single viable CD3+CD4+CD8-CD45RO+ cells were sorted as the memory CD4+ T cells. Clones were read by immunoSEQ multiplex PCR, and TCRdb kept only the in-frame ones, dropping some. The data hold around 63,000 clones, with around three quarters observed a single time. The specimen sequenced was memory CD4+ T cells from blood. The source of these receptors is an adult in good health and CMV-seronegative. Some clones in this sample may be carry-over from other donors' samples.

V usage is TRBV18 and J usage is TRBJ2-7; 11 bases match TRBD1. With 5 bases clipped from V and 5 bases from J, the junction kept 5 bases outside the gene matches. Germline V gives CDR1 KGHSH, CDR2 LQKENI. The CDR3 has 14 residues. CDR3 coding DNA: TGTGCCAGCTCATGGACAGGGGGCGGGAACGAGCAGTACTTC. Amino acid sequence: CASSWTGGGNEQYF.

This chain connects TRBV5-1 to TRBJ2-1, with TRBD2 matching over 10 bases. The CDR3 covers 14 residues. In germline, CDR1 is SGHRS, CDR2 YFSETQ. The trim removed 3 bases at V and 8 bases at J, leaving 5 bases unmatched. CDR3 sequence (DNA): TGCGCCAGCAGCTCTAGCGGGAGTGCCTATGAGCAGTTCTTC. Its protein product is CASSSSGSAYEQFF.

V gene TRBV7-2 combines with J gene TRBJ1-2; D remains ambiguous. There are 15 residues in the CDR3. The germline CDR1 and CDR2 sequences are SGHTA and FQGNSA. Trimming stripped 1 base from V and 0 bases from J, with 9 bases between. The CDR3 protein is CASSLVHQPNYGYTF. The CDR3 nucleotides read TGTGCCAGCAGCTTAGTTCACCAGCCTAACTATGGCTACACCTTC. Combining the CDR3 with reference TRBV7-2 and TRBJ1-2 gives the whole variable domain GAGVSQSPSNKVTEKGKDVELRCDPISGHTALYWYRQSLGQGLEFLIYFQGNSAPDKSGLPSDRFSAERTGGSVSTLTIQRTQQEDSAVYLCASSLVHQPNYGYTFGSGTRLTVV.

This sequence joins TRBV5-1 and TRBJ1-1, with TRBD1 matching 10 bases. Trimming at V came to 2 bases and at J to 3 bases, leaving 4 bases not matched to a gene. CDR3 length: 15 residues. Germline loops: CDR1 SGHRS, CDR2 YFSETQ. CDR3 region: CASSFQGTGDTEAFF. The CDR3, as DNA: TGCGCCAGCAGCTTTCAAGGGACAGGGGACACTGAAGCTTTCTTT.

The chain joins TRBV7-2 to TRBJ1-2, with 8 nucleotides matching TRBD1. This CDR3 contains 15 residues. Per the germline V gene, CDR1 is SGHTA and CDR2 is FQGNSA. The trim removed 5 bases at V and 4 bases at J, leaving 9 bases unmatched. DNA of the CDR3: TGTGCCAGCAGCCCCCATCCAGGGGGCGGCTATGGCTACACCTTC. It is translated as CASSPHPGGGYGYTF. The complete variable domain, with remaining parts taken from reference TRBV7-2 and TRBJ1-2, reads GAGVSQSPSNKVTEKGKDVELRCDPISGHTALYWYRQSLGQGLEFLIYFQGNSAPDKSGLPSDRFSAERTGGSVSTLTIQRTQQEDSAVYLCASSPHPGGGYGYTFGSGTRLTVV.

This sequence joins TRBV4-3 and TRBJ1-3; a weak D match, TRBD1 (5 bases). The CDR3 is 17 residues long. Between the trimmed V and J ends, which lost 0 bases and 0 bases, there was a span of 12 bases. Germline assignment: CDR1 LGHNA and CDR2 YSLEER. CDR3 protein: CASSQDYGATSGNTIYF. As DNA, the CDR3 is TGCGCCAGCAGCCAAGATTATGGGGCAACCTCTGGAAACACCATATATTTT.

The chain recombines TRBV4-3 with TRBJ2-1; 8 nucleotides agree with TRBD1. Germline V gene sequence: CDR1 LGHNA, CDR2 YSLEER. CDR3 length equals 15 residues. The trim removed 1 base at V and 4 bases at J, leaving 3 bases unmatched. CDR3 residues: CASSQGQGSYNEQFF. The CDR3 nucleotides are TGCGCCAGCAGCCAAGGACAGGGGTCTTACAATGAGCAGTTCTTC.

This chain connects TRBV19 to TRBJ1-5; possibly TRBD1 for D (5 bases). Trimming stripped 8 bases from V and 0 bases from J, with 11 bases between. Germline V lookup: CDR1 LNHDA, CDR2 SQIVND (reference sequence). The CDR3 length is 14 residues. The CDR3 spells CASSGRYSNQPQHF. In nucleotides, the CDR3 is TGTGCCAGTTCAGGGAGATATAGCAATCAGCCCCAGCATTTT.

In this sample, this clone turned up once. The same CDR3 also results from other DNA sequences found in this sample. V usage is TRBV5-1 and J usage is TRBJ2-3; a weak D match, TRBD1 (6 bases). The CDR3 has 15 residues. Germline lookup yields CDR1 SGHRS and CDR2 YFSETQ. Trimming took off 1 base at V and 0 bases at J, with 9 bases between the two ends. The CDR3 sequence is CASSLSGASTDTQYF. DNA of the CDR3: TGCGCCAGCAGCTTGTCAGGGGCCAGCACAGATACGCAGTATTTT.

The chain is built from TRBV14 and TRBJ2-3, with 11 bases matching TRBD2. Germline lookup yields CDR1 SGHDN and CDR2 FVKESK. Trimming removed 2 bases from V and 10 bases from J; junction bases left unmatched: 11. The CDR3 spans 16 residues. CDR3 nucleotides: TGTGCCAGCAGCCAATACATTGGGACTAGCGGAGCCCCGCAGTATTTT. Translation gives CASSQYIGTSGAPQYF.

The chain has TRBV11-2 and TRBJ2-3; perhaps TRBD2 as D (7 bases). The CDR3 contains 18 residues. Trimming cost V 1 base and J 1 base, with 18 bases left between them. Germline V gene data show CDR1 as SGHAT and CDR2 as FQNNGV. The chain's CDR3 is CASSLGRGGLRGTDTQYF. The CDR3 DNA reads as TGTGCCAGCAGCTTAGGAAGGGGGGGCCTGCGCGGCACAGATACGCAGTATTTT.

The chain recombines TRBV5-4 with TRBJ1-2; no reliable D call. CDR3 length: 13 residues. V was pared by 2 bases and J by 2 bases, with 7 bases between. Germline assignment: CDR1 SGHNT and CDR2 YYREEE (reference sequence). CDR3 sequence: CASSFRENYGYTF. CDR3 nucleotides: TGTGCCAGCAGCTTTCGAGAAAACTATGGCTACACCTTC.

This chain links TRBV5-1 with TRBJ2-7, with 10 bases identical to TRBD1. The J segment lost 6 bases and the V segment lost 4 bases, leaving 7 bases of the junction unmatched. CDR3 length equals 14 residues. Germline loops: CDR1 SGHRS, CDR2 YFSETQ. The CDR3 region is CASSPGQGKGEQYF. In DNA form, the CDR3 reads TGCGCCAGCAGCCCGGGACAGGGGAAGGGCGAGCAGTACTTC.

This clone was detected only a few times. The chain combines TRBV11-1 with TRBJ2-7; no definite D call. V lost 3 bases to trimming and J lost 9 bases, with 15 bases between them. Germline CDR1 reads SGHAT; CDR2 reads FQDESV (reference sequence). The CDR3 sequence is 13 residues long. The DNA for the CDR3 is TGTGCCAGCAGCTTGGAGACCCTATCCGGGCAGTACTTC. Its protein product is CASSLETLSGQYF.

Note on this clone: At one boundary the junction diverges from the germline segment, which might be a read error. This rearrangement joins TRBV7-7 to TRBJ2-3; maybe TRBD1 (6 bases). The CDR3 sequence is 17 residues long. The germline V gene has CDR1 SSHAT and CDR2 FNYEAQ (reference sequence). CDR3: CASSSLPDRLGTDTQYF. The DNA for the CDR3 is TGTGCTAGCAGCTCTTTACCCGACAGGTTGGGGACAGATACGCAGTATTTT.